A single TCR beta chain is shown here with its context. Antigen: not known. The V segment lost 5 bases and the J segment 4 bases; nucleotides outside the gene matches: 20. Germline loops: CDR1 MGHDK, CDR2 SYGVNS. There are 20 residues in the CDR3. This entry comes from a study of CD8 T cells in Susac syndrome. About the research overall: When blood was drawn, the patients with Susac syndrome were therapy-naive, on corticosteroids, or on intravenous immunoglobulin alone.

Study observations and caveats: In total CD8+ repertoires, about 16 Susac-specific public clones were found, and in CD8+ TEMRA repertoires, about 5 were found.

About 0.5 to 1 ug RNA was reverse transcribed with random hexamers. TCRdb processed the immunoSEQ multiplex PCR reads anew with MiXCR; each CDR3 protein has one entry. Among roughly 100,000 distinct CDR3 sequences listed, roughly 95% were seen once. The chain employs TRBV25-1 and TRBJ2-3, with TRBD1 matching 11 bases. The material sequenced was CD8+ T cells from PBMCs. This TCR derives from a human donor with Susac syndrome. As DNA, the CDR3 is TGTGCCAGCAGTCCTCCCATCCCCCGGACAGGGGGCCCTATTGCAGATACGCAGTATTTT. This sequence encodes CASSPPIPRTGGPIADTQYF.